The present T cell receptor (beta chain) was sequenced within a study of T-cell reconstitution after alpha-beta-depleted transplantation in children. V lost 7 bases to trimming and J lost 8 bases, with 15 bases between them. The V gene's germline CDR1 is SNHLY and CDR2 FYNNEI. This CDR3 is 13 amino acids long. Broader study findings: Recipient T cells and thymic progenitors that survived were the source of the high TCRbeta diversity seen at day 60 in some patients.

The authors prepared the TCRbeta library with unique molecular identifiers. TCRdb ran MiXCR on the PCR reads and lists one entry per CDR3 protein. Of about 900,000 distinct CDR3 sequences in the sample, about 30% are singletons; the top ten hold roughly 27%. Worth noting for this clonotype: The antigen is not known.

The rearrangement links TRBV2 to TRBJ2-1; D ambiguous. Source: PBMCs, mostly from graft donor cells, taken 360 days after TCRalphabeta/CD19-depleted stem cell transplant. The source of this sequence is a boy less than two years old who had a stem cell transplant for SCID, so the T cells may come from the graft donor. CDR3: CASKTPGIYEQFF. Here the CDR3 DNA reads TGTGCCAGCAAAACGCCCGGAATCTATGAGCAGTTCTTC.